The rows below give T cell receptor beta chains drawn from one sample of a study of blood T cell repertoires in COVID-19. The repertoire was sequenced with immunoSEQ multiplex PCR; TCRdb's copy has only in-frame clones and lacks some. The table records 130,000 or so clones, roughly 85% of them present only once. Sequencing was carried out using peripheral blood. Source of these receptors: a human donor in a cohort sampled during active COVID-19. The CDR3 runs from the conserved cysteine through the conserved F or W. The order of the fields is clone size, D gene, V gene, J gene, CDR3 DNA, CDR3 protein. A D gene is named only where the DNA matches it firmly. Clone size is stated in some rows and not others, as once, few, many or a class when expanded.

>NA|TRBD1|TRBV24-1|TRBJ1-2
TGTGCCACCAGTGACCACGGGACAGCCTATGGCTACACCTTC
CATSDHGTAYGYTF
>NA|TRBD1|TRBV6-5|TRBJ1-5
TGTGCCAGCAGTCGACAGGGGGCCATCAATCAGCCCCAGCATTTT
CASSRQGAINQPQHF
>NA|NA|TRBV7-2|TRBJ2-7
TGTGCCAGCAGCTTATTCTCCCGGACCCCGGGGGAGCAGTACTTC
CASSLFSRTPGEQYF
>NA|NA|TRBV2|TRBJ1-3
TGTGCCAGCACCCTCGGGGGGGGGCCCGAAAACACCATATATTTT
CASTLGGGPENTIYF
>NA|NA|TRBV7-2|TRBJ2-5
TGTGCCAGCAGCTTAGTACAGCAAGAGACCCAGTACTTC
CASSLVQQETQYF
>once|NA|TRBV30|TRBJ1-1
TGTGCCTGGAGTGCTGGGGCCCCTGCTGGAGCTTTCTTT
CAWSAGAPAGAFF
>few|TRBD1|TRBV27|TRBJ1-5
TGTGCCAGCAGCCCCGGGACAGGGGTTCAGCCCCAGCATTTT
CASSPGTGVQPQHF
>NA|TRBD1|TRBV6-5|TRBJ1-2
TGTGCCAGCAGTACGACAGGGGTTGAAGGCTACACCTTC
CASSTTGVEGYTF
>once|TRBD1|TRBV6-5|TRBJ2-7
TGTGCCAGCAGTAGGCAGGGGGCTACCTACGAGCAGTACTTC
CASSRQGATYEQYF
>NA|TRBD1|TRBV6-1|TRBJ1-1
TGTGCCAGCAGTGAGACAGGGGGGGCCACTGAAGCTTTCTTT
CASSETGGATEAFF
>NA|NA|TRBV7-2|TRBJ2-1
TGTGCCAGCAGCTCTGGGACATCATACAATGAGCAGTTCTTC
CASSSGTSYNEQFF
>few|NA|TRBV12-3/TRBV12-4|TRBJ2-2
TGTGCCAGCAGTTTCTTCAGGGTGGGGGAGCTGTTTTTT
CASSFFRVGELFF